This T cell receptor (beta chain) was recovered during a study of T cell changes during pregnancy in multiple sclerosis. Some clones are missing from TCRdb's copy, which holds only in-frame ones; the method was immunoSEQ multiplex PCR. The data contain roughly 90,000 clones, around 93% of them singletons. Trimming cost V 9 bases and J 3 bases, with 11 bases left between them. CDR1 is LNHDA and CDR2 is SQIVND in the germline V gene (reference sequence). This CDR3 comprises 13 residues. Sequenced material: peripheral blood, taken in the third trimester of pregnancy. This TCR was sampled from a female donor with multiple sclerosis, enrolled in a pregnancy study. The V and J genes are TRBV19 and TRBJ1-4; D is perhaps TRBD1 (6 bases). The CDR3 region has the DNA TGTGCCAGCCAGGGGAGGGCTAATGAAAAACTGTTTTTT. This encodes CASQGRANEKLFF.